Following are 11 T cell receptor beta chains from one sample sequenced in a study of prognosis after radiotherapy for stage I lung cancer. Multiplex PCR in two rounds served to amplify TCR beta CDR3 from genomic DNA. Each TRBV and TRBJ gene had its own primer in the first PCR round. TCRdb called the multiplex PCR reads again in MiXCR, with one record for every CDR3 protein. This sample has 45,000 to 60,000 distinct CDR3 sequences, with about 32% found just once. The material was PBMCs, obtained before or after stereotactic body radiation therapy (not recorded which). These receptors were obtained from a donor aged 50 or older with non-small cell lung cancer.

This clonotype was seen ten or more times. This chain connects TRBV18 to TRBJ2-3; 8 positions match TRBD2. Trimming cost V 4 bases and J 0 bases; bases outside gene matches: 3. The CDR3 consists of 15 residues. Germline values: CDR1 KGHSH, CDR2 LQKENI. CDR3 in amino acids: CASSRSSGSTDTQYF. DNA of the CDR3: TGTGCCAGCTCACGTTCTAGCGGGAGCACAGATACGCAGTATTTT.

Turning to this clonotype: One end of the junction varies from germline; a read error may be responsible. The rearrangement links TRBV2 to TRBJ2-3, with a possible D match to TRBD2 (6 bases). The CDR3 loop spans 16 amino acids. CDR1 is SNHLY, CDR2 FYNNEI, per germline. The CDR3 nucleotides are TGTGTCAGCAGTCGGGAGTCAGGCAGAATTGCATATACGCAGTATTTT. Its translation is CVSSRESGRIAYTQYF.

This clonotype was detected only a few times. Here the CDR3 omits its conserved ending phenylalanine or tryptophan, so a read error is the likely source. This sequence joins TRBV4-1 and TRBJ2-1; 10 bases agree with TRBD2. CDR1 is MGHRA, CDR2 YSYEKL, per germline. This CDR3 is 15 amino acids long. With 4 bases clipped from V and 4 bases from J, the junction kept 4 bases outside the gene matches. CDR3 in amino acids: CASSPGGLAYNEQFL. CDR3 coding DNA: TGCGCCAGCAGCCCCGGGGGACTAGCGTACAATGAGCAGTTCCTC.

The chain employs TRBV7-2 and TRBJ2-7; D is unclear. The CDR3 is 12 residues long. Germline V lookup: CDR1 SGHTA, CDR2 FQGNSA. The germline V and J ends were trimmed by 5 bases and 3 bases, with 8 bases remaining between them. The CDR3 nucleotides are TGTGCCAGCAGCCGCCCCGGCTACGAGCAGTACTTC. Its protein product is CASSRPGYEQYF.

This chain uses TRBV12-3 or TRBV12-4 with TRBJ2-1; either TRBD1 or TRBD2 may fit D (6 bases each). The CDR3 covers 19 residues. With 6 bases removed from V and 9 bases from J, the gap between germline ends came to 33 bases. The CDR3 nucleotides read TGTGCCAGCAGCACCCTGGGGGCTAGCGTTCTACCCTGGGGATTTGAGCAGTTCTTC. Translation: CASSTLGASVLPWGFEQFF.

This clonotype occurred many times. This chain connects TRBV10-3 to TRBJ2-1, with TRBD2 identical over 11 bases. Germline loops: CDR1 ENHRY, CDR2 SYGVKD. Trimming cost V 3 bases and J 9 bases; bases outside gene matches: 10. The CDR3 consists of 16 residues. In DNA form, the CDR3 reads TGTGCCATCAGTGACCCAACTAGCGGGAGAAGTATTGAGCAGTTCTTC. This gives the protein CAISDPTSGRSIEQFF.

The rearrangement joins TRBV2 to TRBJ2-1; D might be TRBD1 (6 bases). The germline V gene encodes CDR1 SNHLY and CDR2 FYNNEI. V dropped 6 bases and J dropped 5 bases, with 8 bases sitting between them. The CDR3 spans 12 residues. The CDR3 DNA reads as TGTGCCAGCAGGGGACAACACAATGAGCAGTTCTTC. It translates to CASRGQHNEQFF.

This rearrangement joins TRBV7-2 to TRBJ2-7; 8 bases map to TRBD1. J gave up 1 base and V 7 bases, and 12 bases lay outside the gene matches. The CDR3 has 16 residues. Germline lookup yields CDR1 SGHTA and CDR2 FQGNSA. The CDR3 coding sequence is TGTGCCAGCAACTCCCTCAGGGGGCGAATATCCTACGAGCAGTACTTC. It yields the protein CASNSLRGRISYEQYF.

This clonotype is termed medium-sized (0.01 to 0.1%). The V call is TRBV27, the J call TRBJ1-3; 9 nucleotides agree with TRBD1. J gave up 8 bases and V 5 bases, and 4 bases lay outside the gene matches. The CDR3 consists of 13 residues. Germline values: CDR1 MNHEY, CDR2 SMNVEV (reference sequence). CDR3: CASSLGQGHTIYF. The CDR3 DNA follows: TGTGCCAGCAGTCTGGGACAGGGACACACCATATATTTT.

CDR3 residues: CASSMVPLDTMGQFF. The CDR3 nucleotides are TGTGCCAGTAGTATGGTTCCCCTGGACACCATGGGGCAGTTCTTC. The chain is built from TRBV19 and TRBJ2-1; D is possibly TRBD1 (5 bases). Trimming took off 3 bases at V and 12 bases at J, with 21 bases between the two ends. CDR1 LNHDA and CDR2 SQIVND come from the germline V gene (reference sequence). The CDR3 consists of 15 residues.

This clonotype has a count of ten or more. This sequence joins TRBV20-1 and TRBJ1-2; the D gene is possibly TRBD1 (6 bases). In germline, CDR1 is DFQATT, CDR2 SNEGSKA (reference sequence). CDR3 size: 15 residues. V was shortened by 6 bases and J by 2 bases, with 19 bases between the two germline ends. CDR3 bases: TGCAGTGCCAACCCCTTTGGACAGACCAACTATGGCTACACCTTC. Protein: CSANPFGQTNYGYTF.